Listed below are T cell receptor beta chains from one sample, sequenced in a study of post-analysis software for immune sequencing data. TCRdb re-analysed the PCR reads in MiXCR, keeping a single row per CDR3 protein. Among roughly 730,000 distinct CDR3 sequences, 25% to 30% were seen once, and the ten largest hold under 0.7%. The sequenced sample consisted of blood. Receptor source: a girl between 10 and 17 years old with multiple sclerosis. Both conserved end residues are part of each CDR3. A D gene is named only where the DNA matches it firmly. Some rows have no size entry. The others give once, few or many, or a class for an expanded clone.

j_gene: TRBJ1-2; v_gene: TRBV6-1; abundance: -; d_gene: -; CDR3aa: CASSGVFYGYTF; CDR3nt: TGTGCCAGCAGTGGGGTCTTCTATGGCTACACCTTC
j_gene: TRBJ2-1; v_gene: TRBV5-1; abundance: few; d_gene: TRBD1; CDR3aa: CASSLEGQSSYNEQFF; CDR3nt: TGCGCCAGCAGCTTGGAGGGACAGAGCTCCTACAATGAGCAGTTCTTC
j_gene: TRBJ1-1; v_gene: TRBV29-1; abundance: -; d_gene: -; CDR3aa: CSAIVTEAFF; CDR3nt: TGCAGCGCTATCGTAACTGAAGCTTTCTTT
j_gene: TRBJ2-7; v_gene: TRBV15; abundance: -; d_gene: TRBD1; CDR3aa: CATSTDRTGSYEQYF; CDR3nt: TGTGCCACCAGCACCGACCGGACAGGGTCCTACGAGCAGTACTTC
j_gene: TRBJ2-3; v_gene: TRBV6-6; abundance: few; d_gene: TRBD2; CDR3aa: CASSPPASGVYTQYF; CDR3nt: TGTGCCAGCAGTCCCCCGGCTAGCGGAGTCTATACGCAGTATTTT
j_gene: TRBJ2-5; v_gene: TRBV12-3/TRBV12-4; abundance: few; d_gene: -; CDR3aa: CASGRARETQYF; CDR3nt: TGTGCCAGCGGGCGCGCCAGAGAGACCCAGTACTTC
j_gene: TRBJ1-6; v_gene: TRBV4-1; abundance: -; d_gene: -; CDR3aa: CASSQRFGGDNSPLHF; CDR3nt: TGCGCCAGCAGCCAAAGATTTGGCGGAGATAATTCACCCCTCCACTTT
j_gene: TRBJ1-5; v_gene: TRBV28; abundance: -; d_gene: -; CDR3aa: CASSLLGAGNQPQHF; CDR3nt: TGTGCCAGCAGTTTATTGGGGGCCGGCAATCAGCCCCAGCATTTT
j_gene: TRBJ2-6; v_gene: TRBV28; abundance: -; d_gene: -; CDR3aa: CASSTHRVGGANVLTF; CDR3nt: TGTGCCAGCAGTACGCACAGGGTAGGAGGGGCCAACGTCCTGACTTTC
j_gene: TRBJ1-2; v_gene: TRBV20-1; abundance: -; d_gene: -; CDR3aa: CSARDSLDPRLDGYTF; CDR3nt: TGCAGTGCTAGGGATTCCCTGGACCCCCGGCTGGATGGCTACACCTTC
j_gene: TRBJ1-1; v_gene: TRBV20-1; abundance: few; d_gene: -; CDR3aa: CSAPPQGEAFF; CDR3nt: TGCAGTGCTCCCCCCCAGGGTGAAGCTTTCTTT
j_gene: TRBJ2-7; v_gene: TRBV4-3; abundance: many; d_gene: -; CDR3aa: CASSQPDPAEGSSYEQYF; CDR3nt: TGCGCCAGCAGCCAACCCGACCCGGCGGAGGGGAGCTCCTACGAGCAGTACTTC
j_gene: TRBJ2-4; v_gene: TRBV13; abundance: -; d_gene: -; CDR3aa: CASSGGSSNLAKNIQYF; CDR3nt: TGTGCCAGCAGCGGCGGTTCCTCCAACCTAGCCAAAAACATTCAGTACTTC
j_gene: TRBJ2-3; v_gene: TRBV11-2; abundance: -; d_gene: TRBD2; CDR3aa: CASRLAAGASTDTQYF; CDR3nt: TGTGCCAGCAGACTAGCGGCAGGGGCTAGCACAGATACGCAGTATTTT
j_gene: TRBJ1-1; v_gene: TRBV5-1; abundance: -; d_gene: -; CDR3aa: CASSLNPGRMNTEAFF; CDR3nt: TGCGCCAGCAGCCTCAATCCGGGACGGATGAACACTGAAGCTTTCTTT
j_gene: TRBJ2-3; v_gene: TRBV20-1; abundance: few; d_gene: -; CDR3aa: CSTERGTSTDTQYF; CDR3nt: TGCAGCACAGAAAGGGGAACTAGCACAGATACGCAGTATTTT
j_gene: TRBJ2-1; v_gene: TRBV12-3/TRBV12-4; abundance: -; d_gene: -; CDR3aa: CASSYGTEQFF; CDR3nt: TGTGCCAGCAGTTACGGCACTGAGCAGTTCTTC
j_gene: TRBJ1-5; v_gene: TRBV2; abundance: -; d_gene: TRBD1; CDR3aa: CASDRGDQPQHF; CDR3nt: TGTGCCAGCGACAGGGGTGACCAGCCCCAGCATTTT
j_gene: TRBJ1-1; v_gene: TRBV28; abundance: few; d_gene: -; CDR3aa: CASILEVPNTEAFF; CDR3nt: TGTGCCAGCATCCTCGAGGTGCCGAACACTGAAGCTTTCTTT
j_gene: TRBJ2-3; v_gene: TRBV2; abundance: -; d_gene: TRBD2; CDR3aa: CASSVEVAGFQPDTQYF; CDR3nt: TGTGCCAGCAGTGTGGAGGTAGCGGGATTTCAGCCAGATACGCAGTATTTT
j_gene: TRBJ1-1; v_gene: TRBV27; abundance: -; d_gene: -; CDR3aa: CASSEEKKDRLEAFF; CDR3nt: TGTGCCAGCAGCGAGGAAAAAAAGGACCGACTTGAAGCTTTCTTT
j_gene: TRBJ1-2; v_gene: TRBV6-5; abundance: few; d_gene: -; CDR3aa: CASRGTTDYGYTF; CDR3nt: TGTGCCAGCAGGGGGACAACGGACTATGGCTACACCTTC
j_gene: TRBJ2-7; v_gene: TRBV28; abundance: once; d_gene: TRBD2; CDR3aa: CASSVAGGRYEQYF; CDR3nt: TGTGCCAGCAGTGTAGCGGGAGGGCGCTACGAGCAGTACTTC